This T cell receptor beta chain comes out of a study of chemoradiotherapy in HPV16-positive cancers. Study at large: Candidate HPV-specific clones and shared TCR motifs came from a couple of HPV16-positive patients.

This table comes from immunoSEQ multiplex PCR, and its TCRdb copy is limited to in-frame clones, with some not included. The sample includes roughly 14,000 clones, 65% to 75% seen only once; the top ten take roughly a tenth. J lost 5 bases, V lost 3 bases, and 6 bases had no gene match. The germline V gene encodes CDR1 WSHSY and CDR2 SAAADI. The CDR3 consists of 15 residues. This specimen was acquired from a patient who underwent chemoradiotherapy. This rearrangement joins TRBV10-2 to TRBJ2-1; 8 bases are shared with TRBD2. The source of this sequence is a human donor with HPV-associated anogenital cancer. In DNA form, the CDR3 reads TGCGCCAGCAGTGAAAAATTAGCGGGAAACAATGAGCAGTTCTTC. This codes for CASSEKLAGNNEQFF.